This T cell receptor (beta chain) was captured by sequencing in a study of blood T cell repertoires in COVID-19. The wider study: The samples span acute and convalescent COVID-19 from the United States, Italy and Spain.

CDR1 and CDR2 (germline): LNHNV, YYDKDF (reference sequence). This CDR3 comprises 17 residues. Trimming took off 0 bases at V and 1 base at J, with 13 bases between the two ends. Donors were grouped by their self-reported clinical history. A case of COVID-19 had been met by exposed participants within 2 weeks before study entry. Only in-frame clones appear in the TCRdb table, and some are missing; sequencing was by immunoSEQ multiplex PCR. Here the sample spans approximately 340,000 clones, approximately 90% being singletons. Material for sequencing was PBMCs or T cells enriched from blood (not recorded which). The genes are TRBV15 and TRBJ1-5; D remains unclear. This sequence originates from a woman aged 40 to 50 who had been exposed to COVID-19. CDR3 bases: TGTGCCACCAGCAGAGATTTATTGACACGGAGCAATCAGCCCCAGCATTTT. Translation gives CATSRDLLTRSNQPQHF.